These T cell receptor beta chains were read from a single sample in a study of T cells in Graves' hyperthyroidism and ophthalmopathy. TCRdb redid the calling of the multiplex PCR reads with MiXCR, one entry per CDR3 protein. The sample lists a few hundred thousand distinct CDR3 sequences, about 13% occurring once. The sequenced sample consisted of blood. The receptors here all came from a woman younger than 30 with Graves' hyperthyroidism. The CDR3 runs from the conserved cysteine through the conserved F or W. The D gene is left open where the match is weak. The size entry is marked missing in some rows and otherwise reads once, few, many or a size class.

CDR3aa,CDR3nt,abundance,j_gene,v_gene,d_gene
CASSPWGSYYNEQFF,TGTGCCAGCAGCCCTTGGGGCAGTTACTACAATGAGCAGTTCTTC,many,TRBJ2-1,TRBV5-4,-
CASSRRFEGANTEAFF,TGTGCCAGCAGCCGTAGGTTTGAGGGCGCGAACACTGAAGCTTTCTTT,-,TRBJ1-1,TRBV9,-
CASSYGGTGNPDTQYF,TGTGCCAGCAGTTACGGGGGGACAGGGAATCCAGATACGCAGTATTTT,few,TRBJ2-3,TRBV6-2/TRBV6-3,TRBD1
CSAGPWDRLTDTQYF,TGCAGTGCTGGGCCGTGGGACCGCCTCACAGATACGCAGTATTTT,few,TRBJ2-3,TRBV20-1,-
CARRVGTGELFF,TGTGCGCGGCGGGTAGGGACCGGGGAGCTGTTTTTT,-,TRBJ2-2,TRBV30,-
CAISESGQGTEAFF,TGTGCCATCAGTGAGTCGGGTCAGGGCACTGAAGCTTTCTTT,few,TRBJ1-1,TRBV10-3,-
CASSPSREKLFF,TGTGCCAGCTCACCAAGTAGAGAAAAACTGTTTTTT,many,TRBJ1-4,TRBV18,-
CAISEHQGFGNTIYF,TGTGCCATCAGTGAGCATCAGGGGTTTGGAAACACCATATATTTT,many,TRBJ1-3,TRBV10-3,-
CASSHEKTSSYNEQFF,TGTGCCAGCAGCCATGAGAAGACAAGCTCCTACAATGAGCAGTTCTTC,-,TRBJ2-1,TRBV5-6,-
CASSVGVGTSGWASYNEQFF,TGTGCCAGCAGCGTAGGAGTGGGGACTAGCGGGTGGGCTTCGTACAATGAGCAGTTCTTC,-,TRBJ2-1,TRBV9,TRBD2
CASSVGQGNEKLFF,TGTGCCAGCAGCGTCGGACAGGGGAATGAAAAACTGTTTTTT,many,TRBJ1-4,TRBV9,TRBD1
CASSHDGYGYTF,TGTGCCAGCAGCCATGACGGCTATGGCTACACCTTC,many,TRBJ1-2,TRBV11-2,-
CATSVFDEQFF,TGTGCCACCAGTGTGTTTGATGAGCAGTTCTTC,many,TRBJ2-1,TRBV24-1,-
CASSSNLYEQYF,TGTGCCAGCAGTTCCAACCTTTACGAGCAGTACTTC,many,TRBJ2-7,TRBV25-1,-
CASSEKPTNQPQHF,TGTGCCAGCAGTGAGAAGCCGACCAATCAGCCCCAGCATTTT,few,TRBJ1-5,TRBV6-4,-
CASRTTGTSSYEQYF,TGTGCCAGCAGGACGACCGGGACTAGCTCCTACGAGCAGTACTTC,few,TRBJ2-7,TRBV6-1,TRBD2
CASRVDRANSYEQYF,TGTGCCAGCAGGGTGGACAGGGCCAATTCCTACGAGCAGTACTTC,few,TRBJ2-7,TRBV2,TRBD1
CASSASPGNTEAFF,TGTGCCAGCAGCGCCAGCCCTGGGAACACTGAAGCTTTCTTT,many,TRBJ1-1,TRBV6-4,-
CASSDRTGPGAFF,TGTGCCAGCAGCGACCGGACAGGGCCTGGGGCTTTCTTT,many,TRBJ1-1,TRBV7-8,TRBD1
CASSELGEGGYTF,TGTGCCAGCAGTGAACTTGGGGAAGGTGGCTACACCTTC,many,TRBJ1-2,TRBV2,-
CAWSPRDEQFF,TGTGCCTGGAGTCCGAGGGACGAGCAGTTCTTC,few,TRBJ2-1,TRBV30,-
CASSLTGTGAVITEAFF,TGTGCCAGCAGCTTAACCGGGACAGGGGCGGTTATCACTGAAGCTTTCTTT,few,TRBJ1-1,TRBV7-3,TRBD1
CASSLGFGTSGGEDYNEQFF,TGTGCCAGCAGCTTAGGATTTGGGACTAGCGGGGGAGAGGACTACAATGAGCAGTTCTTC,-,TRBJ2-1,TRBV7-9,TRBD2
CSARDTTGTIYF,TGCAGTGCTAGAGATACGACAGGGACCATATATTTT,few,TRBJ1-3,TRBV20-1,TRBD1
CSVVIGGGSGTGELFF,TGCAGCGTTGTGATAGGGGGCGGGAGTGGAACCGGGGAGCTGTTTTTT,many,TRBJ2-2,TRBV29-1,-
CAISRDITYEQYF,TGTGCCATCAGCCGGGACATTACCTACGAGCAGTACTTC,few,TRBJ2-7,TRBV10-3,-
CASSLTGLSYNEQFF,TGTGCCAGTAGTCTGACGGGTCTCTCCTACAATGAGCAGTTCTTC,-,TRBJ2-1,TRBV19,-
CAWRGQGVNYGYTF,TGTGCCTGGAGGGGACAGGGGGTTAACTATGGCTACACCTTC,few,TRBJ1-2,TRBV30,TRBD1
CASSQGTTGELFF,TGTGCCAGCAGCCAAGGGACCACCGGGGAGCTGTTTTTT,few,TRBJ2-2,TRBV3-1,-
CASSLDGADEQFF,TGTGCCAGCAGCTTAGACGGAGCTGATGAGCAGTTCTTC,-,TRBJ2-1,TRBV7-9,-
CASSPYPGEYEQYF,TGTGCCAGCTCACCTTATCCAGGGGAGTACGAGCAGTACTTC,few,TRBJ2-7,TRBV18,-
CAWSYNSPLHF,TGTGCCTGGAGCTATAATTCACCCCTCCACTTT,many,TRBJ1-6,TRBV30,-